The rows below give T cell receptor beta chains drawn from one sample of a study of blood T cells in healthy people across ages. TCRdb processed the 5' RACE reads anew with MiXCR; each CDR3 protein has one entry. Among 1.4 million to 1.5 million distinct CDR3 sequences listed, about 43% were seen once. The source material was blood. These receptors were taken from a woman between 18 and 29 years old in good health. Each CDR3 is given with its conserved first and last residue. The order of the fields is CDR3 protein, CDR3 DNA, D gene, V gene, J gene, clone size. The D gene is left open where the match is weak. Rows give clone size only sometimes, using once, few, many, or a class for an expanded clone.

CDR3aa: CASSFLDRVYEQYF
CDR3nt: TGTGCCAGCAGCTTTCTGGACAGGGTATACGAGCAGTACTTC
d_gene: TRBD1
v_gene: TRBV5-6
j_gene: TRBJ2-7
abundance: .

CDR3aa: CATSRDSVQPQHF
CDR3nt: TGTGCCACCAGCAGAGATAGTGTCCAGCCCCAGCATTTT
d_gene: .
v_gene: TRBV15
j_gene: TRBJ1-5
abundance: .

CDR3aa: CASSLSRKETQYF
CDR3nt: TGTGCCAGCAGTTTGTCCCGAAAAGAGACCCAGTACTTC
d_gene: .
v_gene: TRBV12-3/TRBV12-4
j_gene: TRBJ2-5
abundance: .

CDR3aa: CASTSGQGRHEQYF
CDR3nt: TGTGCCAGCACCTCAGGACAGGGGCGTCACGAGCAGTACTTC
d_gene: TRBD1
v_gene: TRBV6-5
j_gene: TRBJ2-7
abundance: once

CDR3aa: CASSVSIDEQFF
CDR3nt: TGTGCCAGCAGTGTCTCCATAGATGAGCAGTTCTTC
d_gene: .
v_gene: TRBV6-1
j_gene: TRBJ2-1
abundance: .

CDR3aa: CASSTRQGTTDTQYF
CDR3nt: TGTGCCAGTAGTACCCGACAGGGTACCACAGATACGCAGTATTTT
d_gene: TRBD1
v_gene: TRBV19
j_gene: TRBJ2-3
abundance: few

CDR3aa: CANNPGVSYNEQFF
CDR3nt: TGTGCCAACAACCCGGGGGTCTCCTACAATGAGCAGTTCTTC
d_gene: .
v_gene: TRBV6-1
j_gene: TRBJ2-1
abundance: .

CDR3aa: CASSLDQTTNYGYTF
CDR3nt: TGCGCCAGCAGCTTGGATCAGACAACTAACTATGGCTACACCTTC
d_gene: .
v_gene: TRBV5-1
j_gene: TRBJ1-2
abundance: .

CDR3aa: CASSQNTGTGPEQYF
CDR3nt: TGCGCCAGCAGCCAAAACACCGGGACAGGGCCCGAGCAGTACTTC
d_gene: TRBD1
v_gene: TRBV4-1
j_gene: TRBJ2-7
abundance: few

CDR3aa: CASRRQGQGYTF
CDR3nt: TGTGCCAGCAGACGACAGGGACAAGGCTACACCTTC
d_gene: TRBD1
v_gene: TRBV6-5
j_gene: TRBJ1-2
abundance: few

CDR3aa: CASSAPGQGLQPQHF
CDR3nt: TGTGCCAGCAGTGCCCCGGGACAGGGGCTTCAGCCCCAGCATTTT
d_gene: TRBD1
v_gene: TRBV27
j_gene: TRBJ1-5
abundance: .

CDR3aa: CASSTRPNYEQYF
CDR3nt: TGCGCCAGCAGCACTAGGCCTAATTACGAGCAGTACTTC
d_gene: .
v_gene: TRBV4-1
j_gene: TRBJ2-7
abundance: .

CDR3aa: CASSSTTGDPRGYTF
CDR3nt: TGTGCCAGCAGCTCTACAACAGGGGATCCCCGGGGCTACACCTTC
d_gene: TRBD1
v_gene: TRBV7-3
j_gene: TRBJ1-2
abundance: .

CDR3aa: CAWSVRLKAGSAEKLFF
CDR3nt: TGTGCCTGGAGTGTACGGCTCAAAGCCGGGTCGGCTGAAAAACTGTTTTTT
d_gene: .
v_gene: TRBV30
j_gene: TRBJ1-4
abundance: .

CDR3aa: CASIERGIRYNPPNYGYTF
CDR3nt: TGTGCCAGCATCGAGAGGGGGATCCGATACAACCCCCCTAACTATGGCTACACCTTC
d_gene: .
v_gene: TRBV21-1
j_gene: TRBJ1-2
abundance: .

CDR3aa: CAWSGLADNEQFF
CDR3nt: TGTGCCTGGTCCGGACTAGCGGACAATGAGCAGTTCTTC
d_gene: TRBD2
v_gene: TRBV30
j_gene: TRBJ2-1
abundance: few

CDR3aa: CASSVGGGVTEAFF
CDR3nt: TGTGCCAGCAGCGTGGGGGGGGGCGTCACTGAAGCTTTCTTT
d_gene: .
v_gene: TRBV5-5
j_gene: TRBJ1-1
abundance: .